These T cell receptor beta chains were read from a single sample in a study of cytomegalovirus exposure and HLA in healthy donors. The method was immunoSEQ multiplex PCR; TCRdb's version includes in-frame clones alone and lacks a portion of them. The table has roughly 100,000 clones, 70% to 80% seen once. Sequences were obtained from PBMCs. The receptors here all came from a female donor in good health and CMV-seronegative. CDR3s include the opening cysteine and the closing phenylalanine or tryptophan. The order of the fields is clone size, J gene, V gene, D gene, CDR3 DNA, CDR3 protein. The D gene is left open where the match is weak. Not every row has a clone size; where given, it reads once, few, many or a size class.

>.|TRBJ2-3|TRBV7-2|TRBD2
TGTGCCAGCAGCCTGGGACTAGCGGTACGAGATACGCAGTATTTT
CASSLGLAVRDTQYF
>.|TRBJ1-6|TRBV2|.
TGTGCCAGCAGTGAGGAGGGGTTCACCCTCCACTTT
CASSEEGFTLHF
>.|TRBJ1-2|TRBV11-2|.
TGTGCCAGCAGCTTAGAGTCAGTAGGGAGTGGCTACACCTTC
CASSLESVGSGYTF
>.|TRBJ2-7|TRBV4-2|TRBD2
TGTGCCAGCAGCCCCACGCTAGCGGGAAACTCCTACGAGCAGTACTTC
CASSPTLAGNSYEQYF
>.|TRBJ1-3|TRBV11-2|.
TGTGCCAGCACGGATAACGGGTTGTACGGAAACACCATATATTTT
CASTDNGLYGNTIYF
>few|TRBJ1-5|TRBV7-8|.
TGTGCCAGCAGCCCCGCGGGGGACTCCTGGGGGAATCAGCCCCAGCATTTT
CASSPAGDSWGNQPQHF
>once|TRBJ2-7|TRBV5-1|.
TGCGCCAGCAGCCCTGGGACTGGCGGGATAAGCTCCTACGAGCAGTACTTC
CASSPGTGGISSYEQYF
>once|TRBJ1-5|TRBV27|TRBD1
TGTGCCAGCAGCCCAGGGACAGCCTATCAGCCCCAGCATTTT
CASSPGTAYQPQHF
>.|TRBJ2-3|TRBV5-1|.
TGCGCCAGCAGCTTGCAGTCAGCGGGTGCGGATACGCAGTATTTT
CASSLQSAGADTQYF
>.|TRBJ2-3|TRBV5-4|.
TGTGCCAGCAGCGGGGGCTTAGCGAGCACAGATACGCAGTATTTT
CASSGGLASTDTQYF
>.|TRBJ2-2|TRBV29-1|.
TGCAGCGTCGGGGGCACCGGGGAGCTGTTTTTT
CSVGGTGELFF
>.|TRBJ1-5|TRBV15|.
TGTGCCACCAGCAGAGATCTAGCACAGAATAGCAATCAGCCCCAGCATTTT
CATSRDLAQNSNQPQHF
>.|TRBJ1-4|TRBV4-1|TRBD1
TGCGCCAGCAGCCAACCAGAAGGCGGGACAGGGATGGCAACTAATGAAAAACTGTTTTTT
CASSQPEGGTGMATNEKLFF
>.|TRBJ2-5|TRBV5-1|.
TGCGCCAGCAGCTTGGGCCCTATGACTAGAAGCGAGACCCAGTACTTC
CASSLGPMTRSETQYF
>.|TRBJ2-6|TRBV5-1|TRBD1
TGCGCCAGCAGCTGGGAAATTCAGGGGGCAGGGGCCAACGTCCTGACTTTC
CASSWEIQGAGANVLTF
>.|TRBJ2-7|TRBV2|TRBD1
TGTGCCAGGGGACAGTCATCCTACGAGCAGTACTTC
CARGQSSYEQYF
>.|TRBJ2-7|TRBV4-3|TRBD2
TGCGCCAGCAGCCAAGACCTCCCTCTAGCGGGGGAGCAGTACTTC
CASSQDLPLAGEQYF
>.|TRBJ2-1|TRBV5-1|TRBD1
TGCGCCCTACCGGGACAGAACAATGAGCAGTTCTTC
CALPGQNNEQFF
>.|TRBJ1-1|TRBV19|.
TGTGCCAGTAATGGGAGGAACACTGAAGCTTTCTTT
CASNGRNTEAFF
>once|TRBJ1-1|TRBV30|.
TGTGCCTGGAGTGTAGGGGGGGGTGAAGCTTTCTTT
CAWSVGGGEAFF
>.|TRBJ2-2|TRBV7-2|TRBD2
TGTGCCAGCAGCTTAGTAGGCGGGAGGGCCACCGGGGAGCTGTTTTTT
CASSLVGGRATGELFF
>few|TRBJ1-1|TRBV30|.
TGTGCCTGGAGTCGAGCCACCGAAGCTTTCTTT
CAWSRATEAFF
>.|TRBJ1-3|TRBV11-3|TRBD1
TGTGCCAGCAGCTTATACCGGGACAGCTCTGGAAACACCATATATTTT
CASSLYRDSSGNTIYF
>few|TRBJ1-3|TRBV7-9|.
TGTGCCAGCAGCTCAAACGACGAAACAGGAGTGCGGAGAAACACCATATATTTT
CASSSNDETGVRRNTIYF
>.|TRBJ2-7|TRBV6-6|.
TGTGCCCACGGTGGGGCCCCCTACGAGCAGTACTTC
CAHGGAPYEQYF
>.|TRBJ2-7|TRBV9|TRBD1
TGTGCCAGCAGCGTAGAAGGGACAGGCTCCTACGAGCAGTACTTC
CASSVEGTGSYEQYF
>.|TRBJ2-7|TRBV7-9|.
TGTGCCAGCAGCTTAGCTATCTACGAGCAGTACTTC
CASSLAIYEQYF
>few|TRBJ1-2|TRBV5-8|.
TGTGCCAGCAGCTTGGATATGAGGGCCATTCGCTACACCTTC
CASSLDMRAIRYTF
>.|TRBJ2-7|TRBV2|.
TGCGCCAGCAGTGAAGCGCACGGGAGAGGGTCCTACGAGCAGTACTTC
CASSEAHGRGSYEQYF
>.|TRBJ2-1|TRBV2|TRBD1
TGTGCCAGCAGGGGACAGGGGGAACACAATGAGCAGTTCTTC
CASRGQGEHNEQFF